This TCR beta chain was profiled in a study of blood T cell repertoires in COVID-19. As for the study in general: Samples came from the United States, Italy and Spain, spanning acute and convalescent COVID-19.

This clone was observed a single time. Additional DNA sequences in this sample encode the identical CDR3. In the authors' methods: The authors estimated nucleated cell counts from reference gene primer amplification. Clones were read by immunoSEQ multiplex PCR, and TCRdb kept only the in-frame ones, dropping some. V and J calls and clone size come straight from that table; D and trimming were deduced from the DNA. The table includes some 190,000 clones, approximately 85% detected once. The V end lost 4 bases, the J end lost 1 base, and 8 bases lay between the germline ends. Germline CDR1 reads MDHEN; CDR2 reads SYDVKM. The CDR3 sequence is 14 residues long.

The chain carries TRBV28 and TRBJ1-5; possible D gene TRBD1, 5 bases. The sequence was obtained from an elderly man with COVID-19, enrolled during active disease. Sequenced input: peripheral blood. CDR3 amino acids: CASSSGGSNQPQHF. The CDR3 coding sequence is TGTGCCAGCAGTTCGGGGGGGAGCAATCAGCCCCAGCATTTT.